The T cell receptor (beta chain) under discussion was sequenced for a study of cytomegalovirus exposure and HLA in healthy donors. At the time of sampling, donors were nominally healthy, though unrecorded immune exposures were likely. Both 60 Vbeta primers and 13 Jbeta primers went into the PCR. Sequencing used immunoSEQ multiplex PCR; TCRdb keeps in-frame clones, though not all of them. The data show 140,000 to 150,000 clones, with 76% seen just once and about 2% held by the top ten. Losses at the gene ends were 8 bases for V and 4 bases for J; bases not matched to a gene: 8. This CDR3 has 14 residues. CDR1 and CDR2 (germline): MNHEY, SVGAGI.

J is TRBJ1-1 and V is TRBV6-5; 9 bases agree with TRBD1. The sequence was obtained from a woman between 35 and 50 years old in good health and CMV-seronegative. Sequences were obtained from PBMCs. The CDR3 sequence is CASSGQGRGTEAFF. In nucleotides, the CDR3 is TGTGCCAGCTCCGGACAGGGGCGGGGCACTGAAGCTTTCTTT.